This record covers a single T cell receptor (beta chain). Its antigen is not identified. The length of the CDR3 is 16 residues. Deletions cut 5 bases from V and 3 bases from J, with 17 bases between. Germline V lookup: CDR1 SGHTA, CDR2 FQGTGA. The data stem from a study of cytomegalovirus exposure and HLA in healthy donors. General study findings and limits: Per a prior analysis, the majority of TCR beta V segments were productive roughly 87% or roughly 30% of the time.

PCR was performed using 60 Vbeta and 13 Jbeta primers. Measured with immunoSEQ multiplex PCR; TCRdb has only the in-frame clones, and not every one. In the table there are 100,000 to 150,000 clones, 75% to 85% of which are singletons. The chain is built from TRBV7-3 and TRBJ2-1, with D perhaps matching TRBD1 (6 bases). Sequencing was performed on PBMCs. The TCR sequence derives from a man younger than 45 in good health and CMV-seropositive. CDR3 amino acids: CASSPKDSPYYNEQFF. In DNA form, the CDR3 reads TGTGCCAGCAGCCCAAAGGACAGTCCTTACTACAATGAGCAGTTCTTC.